This T cell receptor (beta chain) was identified in a study of patients and donors after allogeneic stem cell transplantation. Via MiXCR, TCRdb re-called the RT-PCR reads, giving one row per CDR3 protein. The profile shows roughly 40,000 distinct CDR3 sequences, roughly 30% of them singletons. Input material: blood, either unsorted or a sorted T cell fraction (not recorded which). The TCR originated in a human donor who was either an allogeneic HSCT recipient or a stem cell or donor lymphocyte infusion donor (not recorded which). It is not recorded whose cells these are; they may come from a transplant donor.

This CDR3 is CASSPQGGRGSYNEQFF. In DNA form, the CDR3 reads TGTGCCAGCAGCCCCCAGGGGGGCAGGGGCTCCTACAATGAGCAGTTCTTC. The rearrangement joins TRBV7-9 to TRBJ2-1; perhaps TRBD1 as D (7 bases). Between the trimmed V and J ends, which lost 5 bases and 0 bases, there was a span of 17 bases. Germline lookup yields CDR1 SEHNR and CDR2 FQNEAQ (reference sequence). CDR3 size: 17 residues.